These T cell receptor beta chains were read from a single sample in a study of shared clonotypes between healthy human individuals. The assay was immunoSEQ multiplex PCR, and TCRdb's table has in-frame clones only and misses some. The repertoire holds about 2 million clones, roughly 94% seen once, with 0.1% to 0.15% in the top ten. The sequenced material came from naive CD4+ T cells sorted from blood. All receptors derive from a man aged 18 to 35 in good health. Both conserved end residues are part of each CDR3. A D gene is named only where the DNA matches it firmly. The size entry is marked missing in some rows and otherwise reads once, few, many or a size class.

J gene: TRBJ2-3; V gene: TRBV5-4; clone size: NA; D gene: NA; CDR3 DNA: TGTGCCAGCAGCTTTCCTACAGGGACCACAGATACGCAGTATTTT; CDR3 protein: CASSFPTGTTDTQYF
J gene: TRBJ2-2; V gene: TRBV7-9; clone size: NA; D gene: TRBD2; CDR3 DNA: TGTGCCAGCAGCTTTCACGAAGCGGGAGGAACCGGGGAGCTGTTTTTT; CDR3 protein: CASSFHEAGGTGELFF
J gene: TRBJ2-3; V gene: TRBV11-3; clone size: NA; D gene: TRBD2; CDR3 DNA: TGTGCCAGCAGCTTAGGACGAAATACGGGGGGAGGAACAGATACGCAGTATTTT; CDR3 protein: CASSLGRNTGGGTDTQYF
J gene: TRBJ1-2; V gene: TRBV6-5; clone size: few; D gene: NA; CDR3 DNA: TGTGCCAGCAGAGAGACTCTCTATGGCTACACCTTC; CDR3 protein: CASRETLYGYTF
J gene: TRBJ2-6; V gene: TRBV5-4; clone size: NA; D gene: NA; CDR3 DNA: TGTGCCAGCAGCCGTGGGCGGAACAACTCTGGGGCCAACGTCCTGACTTTC; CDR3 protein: CASSRGRNNSGANVLTF
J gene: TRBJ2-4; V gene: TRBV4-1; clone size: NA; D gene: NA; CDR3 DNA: TGCGCCAGCAGCCAAGAACGGGGACCGGGACTAGCCAAAAACATTCAGTACTTC; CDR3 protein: CASSQERGPGLAKNIQYF
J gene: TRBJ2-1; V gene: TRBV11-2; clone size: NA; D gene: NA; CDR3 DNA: TGTGCCAGCAGCTTAGATCCGGGTCCGAATGAGCAGTTCTTC; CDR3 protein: CASSLDPGPNEQFF
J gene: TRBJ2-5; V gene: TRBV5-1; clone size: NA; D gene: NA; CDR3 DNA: TGCGCCAGCAGCTCTAGACAGTTACAAGAGACCCAGTACTTC; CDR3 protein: CASSSRQLQETQYF
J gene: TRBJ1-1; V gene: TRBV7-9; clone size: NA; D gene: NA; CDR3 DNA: TGTGCCAGCAGCTTAACGCCAGGACCCATGAACACTGAAGCTTTCTTT; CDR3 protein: CASSLTPGPMNTEAFF
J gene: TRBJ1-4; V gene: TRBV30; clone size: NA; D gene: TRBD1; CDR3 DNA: TGTGCCTGGCGTACAGGGGGTAATGAAAAACTGTTTTTT; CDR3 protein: CAWRTGGNEKLFF
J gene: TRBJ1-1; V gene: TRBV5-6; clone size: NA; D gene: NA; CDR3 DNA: TGTGCCAGCAGCGCCCAGCCGGAAGGGCACACTGAAGCTTTCTTT; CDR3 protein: CASSAQPEGHTEAFF
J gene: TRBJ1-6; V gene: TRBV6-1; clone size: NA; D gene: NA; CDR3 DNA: TGTGCCAGCAGTGAAGAGCAGGGGCTACATTCACCCCTCCACTTT; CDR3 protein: CASSEEQGLHSPLHF
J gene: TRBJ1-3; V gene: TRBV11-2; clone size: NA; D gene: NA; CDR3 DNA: TGTGCCAGCAGCTTAGTTCGGGGGTCTGGAAACACCATATATTTT; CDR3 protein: CASSLVRGSGNTIYF
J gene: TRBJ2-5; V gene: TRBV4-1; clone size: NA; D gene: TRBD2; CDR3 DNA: TGCGCCAGCAGCCAAGCGACTAGCGGGGGGGGAGAGACCCAGTACTTC; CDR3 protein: CASSQATSGGGETQYF
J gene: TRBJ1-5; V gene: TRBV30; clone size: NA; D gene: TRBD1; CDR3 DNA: TGTGCCTGGAGCTCGGACAGGGGGCCGGCTCAGCCCCAGCATTTT; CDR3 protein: CAWSSDRGPAQPQHF
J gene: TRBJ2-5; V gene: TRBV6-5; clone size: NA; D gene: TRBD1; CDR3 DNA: TGTGCCAGCAGCCAAGGGACAGGCAGAGAAGAGACCCAGTACTTC; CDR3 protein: CASSQGTGREETQYF
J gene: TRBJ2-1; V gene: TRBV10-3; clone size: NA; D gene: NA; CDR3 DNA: TGTGCCATCAGTGAGTCGAGCCCACCGGGCTCCTACAATGAGCAGTTCTTC; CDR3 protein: CAISESSPPGSYNEQFF
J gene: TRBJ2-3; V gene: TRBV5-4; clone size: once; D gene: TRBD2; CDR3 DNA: TGTGCCAGCAGCTTCTTGACTAGCGGGGCCCAAAGACTTAGCACAGATACGCAGTATTTT; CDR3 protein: CASSFLTSGAQRLSTDTQYF
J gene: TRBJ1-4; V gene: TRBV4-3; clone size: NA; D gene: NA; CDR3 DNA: TGCGCCAGCAGCCGGGGGGGAAATGAAAAACTGTTTTTT; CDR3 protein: CASSRGGNEKLFF
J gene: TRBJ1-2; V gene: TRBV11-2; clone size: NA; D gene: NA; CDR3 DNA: TGTGCCAGCAGCTTAGGAGTGGGGGCCCCCTATGGCTACACCTTC; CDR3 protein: CASSLGVGAPYGYTF
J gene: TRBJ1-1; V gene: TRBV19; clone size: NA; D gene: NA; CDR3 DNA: TGTGCCAGTAGTATAATGGGGGGCTCCTTGAACACTGAAGCTTTCTTT; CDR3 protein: CASSIMGGSLNTEAFF
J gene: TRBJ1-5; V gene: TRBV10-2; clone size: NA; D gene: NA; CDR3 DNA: TGCGCCAGCAGTGATGGAAATCAGCCCCAGCATTTT; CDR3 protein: CASSDGNQPQHF